This entry features one TCR beta chain sequence. Its target is not known. The data belong to a study of shared clonotypes between healthy human individuals. Study-wide findings and caveats: Specimens sampled were limited to blood, with tissue repertoires likely differing.

V was pared by 3 bases and J by 0 bases, with 14 bases of the junction left unmatched. Germline CDR1 is ENHRY and CDR2 is SYGVKD. The CDR3 totals 19 residues. Genomic DNA per cell subset filled all wells of several immunoSEQ plates. Only in-frame clones appear in the TCRdb table, and some are missing; sequencing was by immunoSEQ multiplex PCR. Seen here are some 490,000 clones, 65% to 85% observed once, and the top ten hold roughly 13%. This chain links TRBV10-3 with TRBJ1-3, with 7 bases aligning to TRBD1. The specimen was PBMCs. The TCR comes from a woman between 40 and 55 years old in good health. Some clones in this sample may be carry-over from other donors' samples. The CDR3 sequence: CAISEDFTGQLLSGNTIYF. The CDR3 DNA is TGTGCCATCAGTGAAGACTTTACGGGACAGTTACTCTCTGGAAACACCATATATTTT.